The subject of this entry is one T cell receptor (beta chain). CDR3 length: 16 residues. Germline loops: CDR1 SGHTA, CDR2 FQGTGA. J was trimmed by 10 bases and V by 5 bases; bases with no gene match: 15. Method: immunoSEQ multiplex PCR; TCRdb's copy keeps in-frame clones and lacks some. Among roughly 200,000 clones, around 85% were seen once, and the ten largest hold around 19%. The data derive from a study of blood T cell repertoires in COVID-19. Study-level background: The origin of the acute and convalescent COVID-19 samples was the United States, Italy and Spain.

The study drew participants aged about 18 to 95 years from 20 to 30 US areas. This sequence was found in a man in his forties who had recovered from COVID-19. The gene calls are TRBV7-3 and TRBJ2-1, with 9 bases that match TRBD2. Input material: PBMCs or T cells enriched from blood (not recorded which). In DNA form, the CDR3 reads TGTGCCAGCAGCCCCGGAGGTCTAGCGGGAATCGGCGAGCAGTTCTTC. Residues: CASSPGGLAGIGEQFF.